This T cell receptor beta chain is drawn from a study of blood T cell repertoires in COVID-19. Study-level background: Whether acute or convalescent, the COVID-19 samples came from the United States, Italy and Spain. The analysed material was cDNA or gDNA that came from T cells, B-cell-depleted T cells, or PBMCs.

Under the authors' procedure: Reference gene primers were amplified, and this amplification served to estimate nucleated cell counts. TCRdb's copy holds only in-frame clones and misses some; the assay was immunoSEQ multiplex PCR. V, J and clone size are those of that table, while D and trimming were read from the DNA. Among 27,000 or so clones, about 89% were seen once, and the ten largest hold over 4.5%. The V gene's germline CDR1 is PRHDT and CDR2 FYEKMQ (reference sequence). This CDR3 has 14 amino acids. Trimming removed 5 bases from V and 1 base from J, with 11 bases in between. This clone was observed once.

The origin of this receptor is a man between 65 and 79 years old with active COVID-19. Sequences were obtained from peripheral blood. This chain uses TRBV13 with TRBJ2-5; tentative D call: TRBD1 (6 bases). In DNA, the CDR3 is TGTGCCAGCAGCCTGAAAGGGGGCCAAGAGACCCAGTACTTC. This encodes CASSLKGGQETQYF.